A selection of T cell receptor beta chains follows, all from one sample in a study of blood T cell repertoires in COVID-19. The data were produced by immunoSEQ multiplex PCR, yet TCRdb's version contains in-frame clones alone and is incomplete. This table has roughly 180,000 clones, less than 85% appearing once. Specimen: PBMCs or T cells enriched from blood (not recorded which). These TCRs come from a woman between 50 and 59 years old who had recovered from COVID-19. CDR3s include the opening cysteine and the closing phenylalanine or tryptophan. D genes are given only for firm matches. Clone size is not always given. Where it is, it says once, few, many or a class for expanded clones.

TRBJ1-1 | 13 | NA | TRBV6-5 | NA | TGTGCCAGCAGGATACGGGGAAACGAAGGAGCTTTCTTT | CASRIRGNEGAFF
TRBJ2-1 | 14 | NA | TRBV11-2 | NA | TGTGCCAGCAGCCTAAGCCCCCAAGACAATGAGCAGTTCTTC | CASSLSPQDNEQFF
TRBJ2-1 | 16 | once | TRBV28 | TRBD1 | TGTGCCAGCAGTTTAGTTAGACAGGGAAGCTACAATGAGCAGTTCTTC | CASSLVRQGSYNEQFF
TRBJ2-1 | 15 | NA | TRBV21-1 | NA | TGTGCCAGCAGCAAAAGCGGGGCCCCCTACAATGAGCAGTTCTTC | CASSKSGAPYNEQFF
TRBJ2-2 | 17 | NA | TRBV7-2 | TRBD2 | TGTGCCAGCAGCTTAGCTTTATTGAGCGGGAGAAGGGGGGAGCTGTTTTTT | CASSLALLSGRRGELFF
TRBJ2-2 | 15 | NA | TRBV5-6 | NA | TGTGCCAGCAGCTCCGAATACACGTACACCGGGGAGCTGTTTTTT | CASSSEYTYTGELFF
TRBJ1-2 | 14 | NA | TRBV18 | TRBD1 | TGTGCCAGCTCAAAGTCCGGGACAGAGGGCGGCTACACCTTC | CASSKSGTEGGYTF
TRBJ1-1 | 14 | NA | TRBV6-5 | NA | TGTGCCAGCAGCAGAATGGGACAGAACACTGAAGCTTTCTTT | CASSRMGQNTEAFF
TRBJ2-1 | 16 | NA | TRBV4-1 | NA | TGCGCCAGCAGCTCAAGCGGGTTAAGCTCCTACAATGAGCAGTTCTTC | CASSSSGLSSYNEQFF
TRBJ2-2 | 16 | NA | TRBV7-2 | NA | TGTGCCACCCCCCCCTTAGCAGATATAAACACCGGGGAGCTGTTTTTT | CATPPLADINTGELFF
TRBJ2-4 | 16 | NA | TRBV25-1 | TRBD2 | TGTGCCAGCAGTGAAGCGGGGGACCTAGCCAAAAACATTCAGTACTTC | CASSEAGDLAKNIQYF
TRBJ2-1 | 13 | NA | TRBV19 | NA | TGTGCCAGTAGTATCCCGAGCTACAATGAGCAGTTCTTC | CASSIPSYNEQFF
TRBJ2-2 | 16 | NA | TRBV5-5 | TRBD2 | TGTGCCAGCAGCCCCGACGTGGGAGGGCCTGCCGGGGAGCTGTTTTTT | CASSPDVGGPAGELFF
TRBJ1-2 | 14 | NA | TRBV5-1 | TRBD1 | TGCGCCAGCAGGCCGTCGACAGGGGACTATGGCTACACCTTC | CASRPSTGDYGYTF
TRBJ1-1 | 14 | NA | TRBV19 | NA | TGTGCCAGCGCCGTACAGGGACTGAACACTGAAGCTTTCTTT | CASAVQGLNTEAFF
TRBJ2-5 | 16 | NA | TRBV19 | TRBD2 | TGTGCCAGTAGTGGCCTAAGCCGGGGGGGCAGGGAGACCCAGTACTTC | CASSGLSRGGRETQYF
TRBJ1-2 | 12 | once | TRBV28 | NA | TGTGCCAGCACGATGGGGCTAGATGGCTACACCTTC | CASTMGLDGYTF
TRBJ1-1 | 12 | NA | TRBV28 | NA | TGTGCCAGCAGCCGACGACCGAGGGAAGCTTTCTTT | CASSRRPREAFF
TRBJ1-1 | 11 | NA | TRBV6-6 | NA | TGTGCCAGCAGCTATGAAGCTGAAGCTTTCTTT | CASSYEAEAFF
TRBJ1-5 | 16 | NA | TRBV2 | NA | TGTGCCAGCAGTGAAGCGCTGGCGGCGAGCAATCAGCCCCAGCATTTT | CASSEALAASNQPQHF
TRBJ1-2 | 13 | NA | TRBV12-3/TRBV12-4 | NA | TGTGCCAGCAGCCCCGGGGGACCCTATGGCTACACCTTC | CASSPGGPYGYTF
TRBJ2-5 | 14 | NA | TRBV5-6 | TRBD1 | TGTGCCAGCAGCCTGGGGACAGGGACCGAGACCCAGTACTTC | CASSLGTGTETQYF
TRBJ1-3 | 14 | NA | TRBV5-1 | NA | TGCGCCAGCAGCCTGACAGGCTCTGGAAACACCATATATTTT | CASSLTGSGNTIYF
TRBJ1-5 | 17 | once | TRBV27 | NA | TGTGCCAGCAGTTTATTAGTACAGGGATTTTTGAATCAGCCCCAGCATTTT | CASSLLVQGFLNQPQHF
TRBJ1-1 | 13 | NA | TRBV3-1/TRBV3-2 | NA | TGTGCCAGCAGCCAAGAATTCCAGCGCCAAGCTTTCTTT | CASSQEFQRQAFF
TRBJ2-1 | 16 | NA | TRBV19 | TRBD2 | TGTGCCAGTACCCCCCTGACTAGCGGGAGCCTCAATGAGCAGTTCTTC | CASTPLTSGSLNEQFF
TRBJ1-2 | 14 | few | TRBV7-2 | TRBD1 | TGTGCCAGCAGCCCCGGGACAGGCGACGGTGGCTACACCTTC | CASSPGTGDGGYTF